This TCR beta chain was captured by sequencing in a study of a mutant IDH1 vaccine in newly diagnosed glioma (dated by TCRdb to the early 2020s). At the level of the whole study: Across visits V03 through V10, patients got a total of eight vaccinations, given in weeks 1, 3, 5, 7, 11, 15, 19 and 23. Vaccination was initiated 4-6 weeks after radiotherapy alone, or concurrently with temozolomide cycles in the chemotherapy-containing groups. Prior to enrollment, patients had been given standard therapy consisting of radiotherapy alone, temozolomide alone, or radiochemotherapy with temozolomide, with the combination given to most patients. Of the roughly 30 treated patients, approximately 62% were male and about 40% were female, and a mean age of 40.4 years was recorded. Peripheral blood samples were drawn at six visits, namely V03 (baseline), V05, V07, V10, V12 and V13. Longitudinal TCRB deep sequencing was performed for about two dozen treated patients wherever samples were available for exploratory analyses.

Study-wide conclusions, independent of this receptor: Pseudoprogression seemed to be unrelated to changes in the top peripheral T cell clonotypes found by TCRB sequencing. The authors stated that sample limitations prevented analyses of patient blood samples from being reproduced. Selection of PBMC samples for TCRB deep sequencing was based on availability. Immune responses induced by the vaccine were seen in roughly 95% of patients across multiple MHC alleles.

About this clone: The antigen this receptor binds is unknown. Per-nucleotide qualities are absent, and no much larger clonotype sits a single base away.

Receptor amplification or capture employed the immunoSEQ multiplex PCR assay. Rearranged TCR beta chain sequences were amplified using the hsTCRB Kit according to the manufacturer's protocol. Sequencing of TCRB libraries was carried out on an Illumina MiSeq. On the study's bioinformatics: The kit vendor's proprietary platform handled demultiplexing, trimming and gene mapping. Here the immuneACCESS table is served through TCRdb, limited to in-frame sequences with V and J called. Missing clones are a known gap in these copies; in checked studies unresolved V genes cover under half, and the rest lacks a known reason. The V and J calls and the clone size are those of that table, but D and trimming were determined from the DNA. The sample data list 30,000 to 35,000 clones, and just under 85% of these were observed just once. The leading ten clones occupy roughly 24% of the sample. The time point label, read with the paper, signifies: week 5, during vaccination. Every vaccine dose consisted of 300 ug of a 20-mer mutant IDH1 peptide in Montanide, administered subcutaneously together with topical imiquimod. Newly diagnosed WHO grade 3 or 4 IDH1-mutant astrocytomas showing loss of nuclear ATRX were present in the donors. The samples were drawn from NOA16, a multicentre, single-arm, open-label phase I trial in Germany that tested a mutant IDH1 peptide vaccine in humans for the first time. Genomic DNA for TCRB sequencing was extracted from EDTA blood using the DNeasy Blood and Tissue Kit.

Cut back by 3 bases and 5 bases, the V and J ends lie 17 bases apart. CDR1 and CDR2 are read off the germline V gene (reference sequence) as WNHNN and SYGVQD. The CDR3 covers 16 residues, taking in both the cysteine and the phenylalanine. Only the CDR3 part of the read is kept: 48 bases, read in frame from the first base. This clonotype originated in a man aged 25-40 years with glioma. This sequence uses TRBV10-1 and TRBJ2-1; perhaps TRBD2 is the D gene, with 5 bases matching. The sequences come from PBMCs, collected from a glioma patient whose treatment included an IDH1 peptide vaccine. The CDR3 here reads CASSEFLGDGDNEQFF. The nucleotides are TGCGCCAGCAGTGAATTCCTGGGAGATGGGGACAATGAGCAGTTCTTC.